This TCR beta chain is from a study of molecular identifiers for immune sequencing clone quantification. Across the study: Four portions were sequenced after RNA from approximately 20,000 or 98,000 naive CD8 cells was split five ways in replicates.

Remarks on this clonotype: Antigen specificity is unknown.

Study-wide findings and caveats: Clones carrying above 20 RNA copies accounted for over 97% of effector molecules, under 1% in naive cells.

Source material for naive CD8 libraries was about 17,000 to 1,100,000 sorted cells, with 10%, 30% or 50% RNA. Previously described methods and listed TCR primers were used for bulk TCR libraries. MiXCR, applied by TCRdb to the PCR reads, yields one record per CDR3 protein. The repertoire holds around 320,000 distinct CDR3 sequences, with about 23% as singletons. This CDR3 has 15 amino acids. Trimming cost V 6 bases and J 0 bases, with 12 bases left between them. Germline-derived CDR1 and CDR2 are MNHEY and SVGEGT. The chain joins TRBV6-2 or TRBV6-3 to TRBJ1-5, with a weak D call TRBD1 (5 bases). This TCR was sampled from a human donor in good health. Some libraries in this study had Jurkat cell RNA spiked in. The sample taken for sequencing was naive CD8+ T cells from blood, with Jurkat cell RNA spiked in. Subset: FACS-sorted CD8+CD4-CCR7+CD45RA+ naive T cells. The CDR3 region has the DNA TGTGCCAGCAGCCTGGGACTGTATAGCAATCAGCCCCAGCATTTT. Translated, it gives CASSLGLYSNQPQHF.